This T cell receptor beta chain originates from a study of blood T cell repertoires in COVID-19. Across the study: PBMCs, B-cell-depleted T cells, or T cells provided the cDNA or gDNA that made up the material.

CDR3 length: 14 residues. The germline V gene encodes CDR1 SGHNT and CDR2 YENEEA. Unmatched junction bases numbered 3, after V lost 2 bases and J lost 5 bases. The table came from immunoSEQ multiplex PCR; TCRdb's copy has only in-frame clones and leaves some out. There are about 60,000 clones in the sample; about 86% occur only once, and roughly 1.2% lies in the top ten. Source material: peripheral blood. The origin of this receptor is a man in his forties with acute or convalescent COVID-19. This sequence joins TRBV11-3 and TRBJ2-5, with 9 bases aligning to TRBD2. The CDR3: CASSLWRGGETQYF. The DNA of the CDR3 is TGTGCCAGCAGCTTATGGCGGGGGGGCGAGACCCAGTACTTC.